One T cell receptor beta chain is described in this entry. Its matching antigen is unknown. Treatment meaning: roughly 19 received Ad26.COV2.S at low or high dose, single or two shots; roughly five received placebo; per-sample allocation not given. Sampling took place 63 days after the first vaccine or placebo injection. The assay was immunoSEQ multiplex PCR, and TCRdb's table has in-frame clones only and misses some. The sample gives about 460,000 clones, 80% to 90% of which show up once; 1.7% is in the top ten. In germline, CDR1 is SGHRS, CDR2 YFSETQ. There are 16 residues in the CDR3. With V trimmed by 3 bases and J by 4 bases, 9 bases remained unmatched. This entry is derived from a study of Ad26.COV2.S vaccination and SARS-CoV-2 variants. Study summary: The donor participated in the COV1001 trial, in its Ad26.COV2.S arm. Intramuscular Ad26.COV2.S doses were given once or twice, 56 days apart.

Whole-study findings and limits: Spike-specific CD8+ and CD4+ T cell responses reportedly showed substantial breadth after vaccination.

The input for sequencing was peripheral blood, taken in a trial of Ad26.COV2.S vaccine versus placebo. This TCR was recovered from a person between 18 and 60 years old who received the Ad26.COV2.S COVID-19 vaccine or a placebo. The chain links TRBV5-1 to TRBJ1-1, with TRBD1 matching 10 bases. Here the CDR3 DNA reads TGCGCCAGCAGCTCGGACAGGGGGGGATCGGTCACTGAAGCTTTCTTT. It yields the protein CASSSDRGGSVTEAFF.